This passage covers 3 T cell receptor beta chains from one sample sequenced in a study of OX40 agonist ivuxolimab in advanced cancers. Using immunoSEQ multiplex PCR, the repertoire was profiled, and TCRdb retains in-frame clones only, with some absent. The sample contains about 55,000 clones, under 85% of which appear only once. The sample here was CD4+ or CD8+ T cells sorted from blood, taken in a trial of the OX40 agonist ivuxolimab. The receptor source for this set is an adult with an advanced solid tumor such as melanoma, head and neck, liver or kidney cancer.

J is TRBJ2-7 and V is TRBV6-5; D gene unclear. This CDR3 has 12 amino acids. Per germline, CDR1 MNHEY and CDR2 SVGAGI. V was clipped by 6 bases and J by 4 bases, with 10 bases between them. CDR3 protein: CASRYGTYEQYF. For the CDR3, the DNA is TGTGCCAGCAGATACGGAACTTACGAGCAGTACTTC.

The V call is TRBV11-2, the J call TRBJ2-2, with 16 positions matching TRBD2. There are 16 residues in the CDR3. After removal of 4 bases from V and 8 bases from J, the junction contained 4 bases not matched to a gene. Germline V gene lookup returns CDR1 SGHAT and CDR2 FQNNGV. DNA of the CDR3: TGTGCCAGCAGCTCGGGACTAGCGGGGGGGCTGGGGGAGCTGTTTTTT. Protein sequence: CASSSGLAGGLGELFF. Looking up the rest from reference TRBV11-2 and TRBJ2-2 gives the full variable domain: EAGVAQSPRYKIIEKRQSVAFWCNPISGHATLYWYQQILGQGPKLLIQFQNNGVVDDSQLPKDRFSAERLKGVDSTLKIQPAKLEDSAVYLCASSSGLAGGLGELFFGEGSRLTVL.

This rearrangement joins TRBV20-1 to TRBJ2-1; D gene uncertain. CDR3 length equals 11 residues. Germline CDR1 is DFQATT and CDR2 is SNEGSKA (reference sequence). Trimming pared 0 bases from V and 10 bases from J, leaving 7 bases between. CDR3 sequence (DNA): TGCAGTGCTAGAGACACGGTCGAGCAGTTCTTC. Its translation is CSARDTVEQFF.